These T cell receptor beta chains were read from a single sample in a study of blood T cell repertoires in COVID-19. Method: immunoSEQ multiplex PCR; TCRdb's copy keeps in-frame clones and lacks some. The table lists approximately 150,000 clones, around 83% of them singletons, with 8% to 9% in the top ten. The specimen sequenced was peripheral blood. The receptors here all came from a man aged 30 to 45 with COVID-19, enrolled during active disease. The CDR3 runs from the conserved cysteine through the conserved F or W. The D gene is left open where the match is weak. Where a row states a size, it is once, few, many or the class of an expanded clone; other rows omit it.

d_call	v_call	clone_size	j_call	cdr3_nt	cdr3_aa
.	TRBV5-6	many	TRBJ1-5	TGTGCCAGCAGCTTGGCCGGGGGATTAGGCAATCAGCCCCAGCATTTT	CASSLAGGLGNQPQHF
TRBD2	TRBV9	once	TRBJ2-1	TGTGCCAGCAGCGTAGAGCTAGCGGTATACAATGAGCAGTTCTTC	CASSVELAVYNEQFF
.	TRBV2	once	TRBJ2-5	TGTGCCAGCAGTGGCGGACTACGGGAGACCCAGTACTTC	CASSGGLRETQYF
TRBD2	TRBV2	.	TRBJ2-1	TGTGCCAGCGCCCAGACTAGCGGTACTTACAATGAGCAGTTCTTC	CASAQTSGTYNEQFF
TRBD1	TRBV28	once	TRBJ1-2	TGTGCCAGCAACCAACAGGGGGCAATCTATGGCTACACCTTC	CASNQQGAIYGYTF
.	TRBV5-1	.	TRBJ2-1	TGCGCCAGCAGCCTCTTGGCAGACTATGAGCAGTTCTTC	CASSLLADYEQFF
.	TRBV18	.	TRBJ1-2	TGTGCCAGCTCACCTAGAACAGAAACTAACTATGGCTACACCTTC	CASSPRTETNYGYTF
.	TRBV25-1	.	TRBJ1-1	TGTGCCAGCAGTGAATTTCAGGCAGCTAAGAACACTGAAGCTTTCTTT	CASSEFQAAKNTEAFF
TRBD2	TRBV24-1	.	TRBJ2-1	TGTGCCACCAGTGAGATGACTAGCGGGAGCTCCTACAATGAGCAGTTCTTC	CATSEMTSGSSYNEQFF
TRBD2	TRBV15	.	TRBJ2-3	TGTGCCACCAGCGGGCGGGGGGACCCCACAGATACGCAGTATTTT	CATSGRGDPTDTQYF
TRBD2	TRBV9	.	TRBJ2-7	TGTGCCAGCAGCGCCGAGGGACTAGCGGAAGGCTACCCCTACGAGCAGTACTTC	CASSAEGLAEGYPYEQYF
.	TRBV10-3	.	TRBJ2-1	TGTGCCATCAGTTACAACCGGGACATCCCCTACAATGAGCAGTTCTTC	CAISYNRDIPYNEQFF
.	TRBV12-5	.	TRBJ2-1	TGTGCTAGTGGTTTCGGAGCAGGGCCGGAGTTCTTC	CASGFGAGPEFF
.	TRBV5-1	.	TRBJ2-2	TGCGCCAGCAGCTTGGAACGAGTCAGGTTGTTTTTT	CASSLERVRLFF
.	TRBV6-5	.	TRBJ2-7	TGTGCCAGCAGTTACTCGGAGAGTGGACAGCAGCAGTACTTC	CASSYSESGQQQYF
.	TRBV20-1	.	TRBJ1-2	TGCAGTGCTAGAGTCCCTCATGGCTACACCTTC	CSARVPHGYTF
TRBD1	TRBV18	.	TRBJ1-2	TGTGCCAGCTCTCCAACCTCGGGACAGGGTAATGGCTACACCTTC	CASSPTSGQGNGYTF
TRBD1	TRBV10-3	.	TRBJ2-3	TGTGCCATCAAATCCCAGGGGGCCGACACAGATACGCAGTATTTT	CAIKSQGADTDTQYF
TRBD2	TRBV12-5	.	TRBJ2-1	TGTGCTAGTGGTTTGCCAGGGACTAGCGGTATACACAATGAGCAGTTCTTC	CASGLPGTSGIHNEQFF
.	TRBV2	.	TRBJ1-2	TGTGCCAGCATGGGCGGGGGGGATGGCTACACCTTC	CASMGGGDGYTF
TRBD1	TRBV7-8	.	TRBJ2-5	TGTGCCAGCAGCTTAGGCCCAGGGGGGACCCAGTACTTC	CASSLGPGGTQYF
TRBD1	TRBV19	.	TRBJ1-6	TGTGCCAGTAGTCCTACAGGGGATAATTCACCCCTCCACTTT	CASSPTGDNSPLHF
.	TRBV10-3	.	TRBJ2-5	TGTGCCATCAGTGAGCTGGAGACCCAGTACTTC	CAISELETQYF
TRBD1	TRBV19	.	TRBJ2-1	TGTGCCACCCAACAGGGGCGTAATGAGCAGTTCTTC	CATQQGRNEQFF
.	TRBV2	.	TRBJ2-3	TGTGCCAGCAGCCGGGTGACCCCCCGGGATACGCAGTATTTT	CASSRVTPRDTQYF
.	TRBV5-6	.	TRBJ2-6	TGTGCCAGCAGCCCCGTCAGCTCTGGGGCCAACGTCCTGACTTTC	CASSPVSSGANVLTF
.	TRBV6-4	.	TRBJ2-7	TGTGCCAGCGGGCATAGGAGGTCCTCCTACGAGCAGTACTTC	CASGHRRSSYEQYF
.	TRBV6-5	.	TRBJ1-5	TGTGCCAGCAGCAGACTTCAGCCCCAGCATTTT	CASSRLQPQHF
.	TRBV19	.	TRBJ1-1	TGTGCCAGTAGTATGGGCACAGGCTGGACTGAAGCTTTCTTT	CASSMGTGWTEAFF
TRBD1	TRBV7-3	.	TRBJ2-7	TGTGCCAGCAGCTTACAGGGGACAGGGTCCCACGAGCAGTACTTC	CASSLQGTGSHEQYF
TRBD1	TRBV11-2	.	TRBJ1-5	TGTGCCAGCAGCGATACAGGGGCCCAGCATTTT	CASSDTGAQHF
.	TRBV25-1	.	TRBJ1-1	TGTGCCAGCAGTGAATACGGGGGGGCGGGCACTGAAGCTTTCTTT	CASSEYGGAGTEAFF
TRBD1	TRBV28	.	TRBJ2-7	TGTGCCAGCAGTTACCGGGACAGGGGCATCGACGAGCAGTACTTC	CASSYRDRGIDEQYF
.	TRBV28	.	TRBJ1-1	TGTGCCAGCAGTCTGATACGGGACTCCGGGGGAACTTTCTTT	CASSLIRDSGGTFF
TRBD1	TRBV4-3	.	TRBJ2-1	TGCGCCAGCAGCCCCCGACAGGGGGGATTTCTCTACAATGAGCAGTTCTTC	CASSPRQGGFLYNEQFF
TRBD1	TRBV7-2	.	TRBJ1-1	TGTGCCAGCAGCTTAGTTGGGACAGGGGGCTTGAACACTGAAGCTTTCTTT	CASSLVGTGGLNTEAFF
TRBD2	TRBV6-2/TRBV6-3	.	TRBJ2-7	TGTGCCAGCAGCCGACTGCCTAGCGGGAGGTTCTACGAGCAGTACTTC	CASSRLPSGRFYEQYF
.	TRBV6-5	.	TRBJ1-6	TGTGCCAGCAGTCGGGACGGGGGTAATTCACCCCTCCACTTT	CASSRDGGNSPLHF
.	TRBV24-1	.	TRBJ2-1	TGTGCCACCAGTGATTTAGCGGCCGCGCGGTACAATGAGCAGTTCTTC	CATSDLAAARYNEQFF
.	TRBV6-5	.	TRBJ2-7	TGTGCCAGCAGCCTAACCTACGAGCAGTACTTC	CASSLTYEQYF
TRBD2	TRBV27	once	TRBJ2-2	TGTGCCAGCAGCCCGGGACTAGGTGCCGGGGAGCTGTTTTTT	CASSPGLGAGELFF
TRBD2	TRBV29-1	.	TRBJ2-6	TGCAGCGCCCGATCGCTAGCGGGAGGCCCTGGGGCTGGGGCCAACGTCCTGACTTTC	CSARSLAGGPGAGANVLTF
TRBD1	TRBV3-1/TRBV3-2	.	TRBJ1-2	TGTGCCAGCAGCCAGGCCGGGACAGGGGGCGATGGGCGCTATGGCTACACCTTC	CASSQAGTGGDGRYGYTF
.	TRBV6-2/TRBV6-3	.	TRBJ2-7	TGTGCCAGCAGTTACTCGATGCGGTATTACGAGCAGTACTTC	CASSYSMRYYEQYF
TRBD2	TRBV29-1	few	TRBJ2-1	TGCAGCACCAATGCCCCGGGACTAGCTAATGAGCAGTTCTTC	CSTNAPGLANEQFF
.	TRBV5-4	.	TRBJ2-2	TGTGCCAGCAGCTTACAGGGATCGAACACCGGGGAGCTGTTTTTT	CASSLQGSNTGELFF
TRBD2	TRBV5-8	.	TRBJ2-1	TGTGCCAGCAGTTGGGGGGGGAGGGATGAGCAGTTCTTC	CASSWGGRDEQFF
TRBD2	TRBV30	.	TRBJ2-2	TGTGCCCTCCGGCGGGAGGGAGGCGGGGAGCTGTTTTTT	CALRREGGGELFF
TRBD2	TRBV30	.	TRBJ2-1	TGTGCCTGGGCCGGGACTAGCGGCCACAATGAGCAGTTCTTC	CAWAGTSGHNEQFF
TRBD2	TRBV3-1/TRBV3-2	.	TRBJ2-7	TGTGCCAGCAGCCAAGGTAGCGGGTCTTACGAGCAGTACTTC	CASSQGSGSYEQYF
.	TRBV28	.	TRBJ2-5	TGTGCCAGCATCTCCGACAGGAACCGAGGGGAGACCCAGTACTTC	CASISDRNRGETQYF
TRBD1	TRBV10-3	once	TRBJ2-2	TGTGCCATCAGGGGACAGGGGGGAACCGGGGAGCTGTTTTTT	CAIRGQGGTGELFF
.	TRBV7-2	.	TRBJ2-3	TGTGCCAGCAGCTCTAGAACAGATACGCAGTATTTT	CASSSRTDTQYF
TRBD2	TRBV5-4	.	TRBJ2-7	TGTGCCAGCAGCTCCGGGACTAGCGGCTACGAGCAGTACTTC	CASSSGTSGYEQYF
.	TRBV5-4	.	TRBJ2-3	TGTGCCAGCAGCTTGGAGGCAGGGGAAGATACGCAGTATTTT	CASSLEAGEDTQYF